There are many counts of the clone carrying this T cell receptor beta chain. These data belong to a study of T cells in Graves' hyperthyroidism and ophthalmopathy. This CDR3 spans 14 amino acids. V dropped 0 bases and J dropped 6; count of bases not matched to a gene: 3. Germline CDR1 is GTSNPN and CDR2 is SVGIG (reference sequence). Regions amplified from RNA transcripts were the TCR beta CDR3 regions. First-round RT-PCR of the TCR CDR3 relied on the HTBI primer set. TCRdb re-analysed the multiplex PCR reads in MiXCR, keeping a single row per CDR3 protein. This sample has more than 500,000 distinct CDR3 sequences; roughly a sixth occur once, and the top ten carry roughly 29%.

The chain joins TRBV30 to TRBJ2-7, with TRBD1 matching over 12 bases. The origin of this receptor is a woman in her thirties with Graves' ophthalmopathy. The specimen sequenced was blood. CDR3 in amino acids: CAWSVGTGGGEQYF. The CDR3, as DNA: TGTGCCTGGAGTGTTGGGACAGGGGGCGGCGAGCAGTACTTC.